Listed here is a single T cell receptor beta chain. Single viable CD3+CD4+CD8-CD45RO+ cells were sorted as the memory CD4+ T cells. This sample was taken from a study of memory CD4+ T cells and cytomegalovirus serostatus. The assay was immunoSEQ multiplex PCR, and TCRdb's table has in-frame clones only and misses some. The sample lists under 35,000 clones, under 80% occurring once. Trimming took 3 bases from V and 5 from J, leaving 5 bases between them. Germline V gene data show CDR1 as SEHNR and CDR2 as FQNEAQ (reference sequence). The CDR3 is 13 residues long. Source material: memory CD4+ T cells from blood. The source is an adult in good health and CMV-seronegative. Some clones in this sample may be carry-over from other donors' samples. The chain couples TRBV7-9 to TRBJ1-6; no clear D gene. The CDR3 sequence: CASSFSDNSPLHF. CDR3 bases: TGTGCCAGCAGCTTTTCAGATAATTCACCCCTCCACTTT.